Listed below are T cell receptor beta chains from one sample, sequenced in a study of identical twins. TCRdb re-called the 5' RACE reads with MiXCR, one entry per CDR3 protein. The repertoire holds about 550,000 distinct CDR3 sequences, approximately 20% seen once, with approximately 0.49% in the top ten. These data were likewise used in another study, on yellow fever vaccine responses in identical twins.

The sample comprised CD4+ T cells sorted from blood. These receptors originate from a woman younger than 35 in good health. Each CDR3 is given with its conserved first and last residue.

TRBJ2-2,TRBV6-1,CASSESRVAGELFF
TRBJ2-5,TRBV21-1,CASSEKEVETQYF
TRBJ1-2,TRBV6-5,CASSSGTGTGYTF
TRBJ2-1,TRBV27,CASSLRSGRVYNEQFF
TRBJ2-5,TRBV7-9,CASSQASGGQETQYF
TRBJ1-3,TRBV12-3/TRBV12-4,CASTRDGSGNTIYF
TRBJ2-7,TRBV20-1,CSARWQAPVEQYF
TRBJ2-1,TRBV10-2,CASSKLSGGNEQFF
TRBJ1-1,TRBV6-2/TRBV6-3,CASRVGRLQHLMNTEAFF
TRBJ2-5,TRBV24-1,CATSGLQETQYF
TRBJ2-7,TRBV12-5,CASGLVARQRAYEQYF
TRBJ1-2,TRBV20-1,CSATQWDYGYTF
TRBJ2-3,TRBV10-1,CASSGGMERERSNRSDTQYF
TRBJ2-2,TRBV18,CASSPVTALTGELFF
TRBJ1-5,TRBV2,CASSEAGVPQHF
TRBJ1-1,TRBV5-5,CASSALRTGAAAGTEAFF
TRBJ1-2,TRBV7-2,CASSLGAPYGYTF